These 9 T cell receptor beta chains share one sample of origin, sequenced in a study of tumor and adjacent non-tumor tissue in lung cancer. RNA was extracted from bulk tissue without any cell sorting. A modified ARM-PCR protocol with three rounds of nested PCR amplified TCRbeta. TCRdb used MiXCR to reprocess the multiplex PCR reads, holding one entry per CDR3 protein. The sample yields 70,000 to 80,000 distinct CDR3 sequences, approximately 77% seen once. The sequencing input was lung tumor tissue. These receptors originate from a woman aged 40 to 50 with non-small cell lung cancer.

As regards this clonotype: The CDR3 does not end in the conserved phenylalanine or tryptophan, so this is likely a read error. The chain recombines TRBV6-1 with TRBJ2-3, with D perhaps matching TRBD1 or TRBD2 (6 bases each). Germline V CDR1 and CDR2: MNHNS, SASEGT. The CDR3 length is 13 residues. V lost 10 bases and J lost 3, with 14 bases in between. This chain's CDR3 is CAIATGRTDTQYL. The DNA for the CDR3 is TGTGCCATCGCCACAGGGAGGACAGATACGCAGTATTTG.

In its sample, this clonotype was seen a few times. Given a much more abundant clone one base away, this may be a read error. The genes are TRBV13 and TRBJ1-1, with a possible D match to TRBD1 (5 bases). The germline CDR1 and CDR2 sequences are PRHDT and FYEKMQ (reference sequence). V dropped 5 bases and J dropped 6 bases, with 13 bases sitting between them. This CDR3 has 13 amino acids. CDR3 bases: TGTGCCAGCAGCCCACAGGTTTCCTCTGAAGCTTTCTTT. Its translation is CASSPQVSSEAFF.

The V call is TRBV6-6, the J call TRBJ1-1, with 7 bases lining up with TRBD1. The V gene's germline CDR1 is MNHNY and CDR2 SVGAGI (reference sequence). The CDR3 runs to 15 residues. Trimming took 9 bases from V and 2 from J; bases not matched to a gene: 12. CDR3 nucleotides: TGTGCCAGGAGCTACGACAGGGTCGTAAACACTGAAGCTTTCTTT. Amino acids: CARSYDRVVNTEAFF.

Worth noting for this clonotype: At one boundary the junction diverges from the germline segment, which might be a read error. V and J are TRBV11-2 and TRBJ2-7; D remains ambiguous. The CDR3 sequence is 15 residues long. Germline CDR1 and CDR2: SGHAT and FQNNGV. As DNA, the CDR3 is TGTGCCAACAGCTTAGATCCCCAGAGGTCCTACGAGTGGTACTTC. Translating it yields CANSLDPQRSYEWYF.

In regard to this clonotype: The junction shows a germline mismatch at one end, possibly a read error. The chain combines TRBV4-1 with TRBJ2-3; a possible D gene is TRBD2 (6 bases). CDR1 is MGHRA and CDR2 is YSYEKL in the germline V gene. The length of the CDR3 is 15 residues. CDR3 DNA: TGCGCCAGCAGGAGACTAGGCCTTAGCTCAGACACGCAGTATTTT. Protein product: CASRRLGLSSDTQYF.

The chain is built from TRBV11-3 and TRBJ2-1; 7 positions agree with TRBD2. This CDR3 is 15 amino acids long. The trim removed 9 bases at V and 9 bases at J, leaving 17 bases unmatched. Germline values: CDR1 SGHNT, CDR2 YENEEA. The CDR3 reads CASSIGLRDYGEQFF. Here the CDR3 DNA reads TGTGCCAGTAGCATAGGTCTCCGGGACTACGGTGAGCAGTTCTTC. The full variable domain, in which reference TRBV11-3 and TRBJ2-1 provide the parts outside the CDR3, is EAGVVQSPRYKIIEKKQPVAFWCNPISGHNTLYWYLQNLGQGPELLIRYENEEAVDDSQLPKDRFSAERLKGVDSTLKIQPAELGDSAVYLCASSIGLRDYGEQFFGPGTRLTVL.

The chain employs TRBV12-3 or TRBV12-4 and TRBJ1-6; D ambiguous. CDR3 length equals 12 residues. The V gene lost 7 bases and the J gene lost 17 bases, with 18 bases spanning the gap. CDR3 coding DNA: TGTGCCAGCACTTCTAATAAATCACCTTTCCACTTT. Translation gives CASTSNKSPFHF.

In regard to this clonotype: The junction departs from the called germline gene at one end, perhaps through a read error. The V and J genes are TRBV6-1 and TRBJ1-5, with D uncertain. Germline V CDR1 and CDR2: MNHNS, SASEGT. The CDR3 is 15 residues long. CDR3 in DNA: TGTGCCAGCAGTCAAGCACCTGGTGACAATCAGCCCCAGCAATTT. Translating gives CASSQAPGDNQPQQF.

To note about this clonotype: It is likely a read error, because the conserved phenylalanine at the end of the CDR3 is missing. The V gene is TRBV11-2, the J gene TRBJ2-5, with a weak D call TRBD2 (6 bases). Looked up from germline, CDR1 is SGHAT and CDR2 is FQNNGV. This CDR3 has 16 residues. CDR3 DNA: TGCGCCAGCAGCTTAGTTGGGCGGAGGGCCCAAGAGAACCAGTACTTA. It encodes CASSLVGRRAQENQYL.